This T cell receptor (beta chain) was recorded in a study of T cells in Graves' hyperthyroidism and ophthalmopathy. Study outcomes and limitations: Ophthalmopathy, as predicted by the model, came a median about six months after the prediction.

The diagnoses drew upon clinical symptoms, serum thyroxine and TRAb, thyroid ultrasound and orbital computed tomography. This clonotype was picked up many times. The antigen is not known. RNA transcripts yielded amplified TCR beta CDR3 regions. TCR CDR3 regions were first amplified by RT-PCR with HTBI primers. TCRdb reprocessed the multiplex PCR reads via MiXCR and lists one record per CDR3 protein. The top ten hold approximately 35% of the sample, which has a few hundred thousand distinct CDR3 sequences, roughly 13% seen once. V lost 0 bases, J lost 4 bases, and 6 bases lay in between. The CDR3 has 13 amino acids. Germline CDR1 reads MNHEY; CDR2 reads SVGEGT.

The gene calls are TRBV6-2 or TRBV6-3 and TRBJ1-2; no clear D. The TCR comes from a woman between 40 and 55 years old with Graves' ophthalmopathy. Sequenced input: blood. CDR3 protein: CASSYSTLYGYTF. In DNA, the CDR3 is TGTGCCAGCAGTTACTCGACTCTCTATGGCTACACCTTC.